Below are 14 T cell receptor beta chains sequenced from a single sample in a study of OX40 agonist ivuxolimab in advanced cancers. Method: immunoSEQ multiplex PCR; TCRdb's copy keeps in-frame clones and lacks some. The data show approximately 70,000 clones, around 89% seen once. The source material was CD4+ or CD8+ T cells sorted from blood, sampled in a trial of the OX40 agonist ivuxolimab. Receptors were obtained from an adult with an advanced solid tumor such as melanoma, head and neck, liver or kidney cancer.

CDR3 protein: CASSPLGLFSGEQYF. The DNA of the CDR3 is TGTGCCAGCTCACCACTGGGCCTCTTTAGCGGCGAGCAGTACTTC. This chain joins TRBV18 and TRBJ2-7; a weak D match, TRBD2 (6 bases). The V gene's germline CDR1 is KGHSH and CDR2 LQKENI. Trimming took off 1 base at V and 6 bases at J, with 16 bases between the two ends. There are 15 residues in the CDR3.

Here the CDR3 reads CASSLTRGLYEQYF. As DNA, the CDR3 is TGTGCCAGCAGCTTAACCAGGGGGCTGTACGAGCAGTACTTC. The rearrangement joins TRBV7-6 to TRBJ2-5, with 8 nucleotides matching TRBD1. The DNA end favors TRBJ2-7, so the J call may be wrong. This CDR3 has 14 amino acids. Per germline, CDR1 SGHVS and CDR2 FNYEAQ.

V gene TRBV9 combines with J gene TRBJ2-3; tentatively, D is TRBD1 or TRBD2 (5 bases each). Trimming took 4 bases from V and 2 from J, leaving 14 bases between them. The V gene's germline CDR1 is SGDLS and CDR2 YYNGEE. The CDR3 spans 15 residues. This CDR3 reads CASSPRDLPTDTQYF. The CDR3 DNA follows: TGTGCCAGCAGCCCCCGGGACCTGCCCACAGATACGCAGTATTTT. Supplemented by reference TRBV9 and TRBJ2-3, the full variable domain reads DSGVTQTPKHLITATGQRVTLRCSPRSGDLSVYWYQQSLDQGLQFLIQYYNGEERAKGNILERFSAQQFPDLHSELNLSSLELGDSALYFCASSPRDLPTDTQYFGPGTRLTVL.

The rearrangement uses TRBV19 and TRBJ1-1; 8 bases fit TRBD1. Germline CDR1 LNHDA, CDR2 SQIVND (reference sequence). J was trimmed by 1 base and V by 10 bases; bases with no gene match: 5. CDR3 length equals 13 residues. The CDR3 is CATRQGRNTEAFF. The DNA of the CDR3 is TGTGCCACCCGACAGGGGCGGAACACTGAAGCTTTCTTT.

The chain joins TRBV2 to TRBJ1-1; 9 bases are a match to TRBD1. V shed 6 bases, J shed 0 bases, and the junction held 5 bases outside the gene matches. The CDR3 is made up of 15 amino acids. In germline, CDR1 is SNHLY, CDR2 FYNNEI. CDR3 loop: CASSLTGGVNTEAFF. CDR3 coding DNA: TGTGCCAGCAGCCTAACAGGGGGCGTGAACACTGAAGCTTTCTTT.

This chain uses TRBV6-1 with TRBJ2-3, with TRBD2 identical over 13 bases. V lost 3 bases, J lost 13 bases, and 16 bases stayed unmatched. Germline V gene lookup returns CDR1 MNHNS and CDR2 SASEGT. The CDR3 spans 17 residues. The CDR3 DNA is TGTGCCAGCAGTGAGTTTGGGACTAGCGGGGCGGCCGGAAGGGAGTATTTT. Its translation is CASSEFGTSGAAGREYF.

This sequence joins TRBV18 and TRBJ2-2; D remains ambiguous. Germline V gene sequence: CDR1 KGHSH, CDR2 LQKENI. CDR3 length equals 13 residues. The V and J ends lost 3 bases and 8 bases respectively, with 10 bases between them. The CDR3 nucleotides read TGTGCCAGCTCACCGTATAGTATGGGGGAGCTGTTTTTT. Translating gives CASSPYSMGELFF. Complete variable domain (other parts from reference TRBV18 and TRBJ2-2): NAGVMQNPRHLVRRRGQEARLRCSPMKGHSHVYWYRQLPEEGLKFMVYLQKENIIDESGMPKERFSAEFPKEGPSILRIQQVVRGDSAAYFCASSPYSMGELFFGEGSRLTVL.

V usage is TRBV19 and J usage is TRBJ1-6, with a tentative D call TRBD1 (5 bases). Germline V gene data show CDR1 as LNHDA and CDR2 as SQIVND (reference sequence). The ends were cut back, 2 bases at V and 8 bases at J, with 13 bases in the middle. The length of the CDR3 is 15 residues. CDR3 residues: CASSINRGADSPLHF. The CDR3 DNA reads TGTGCCAGTAGTATAAATCGGGGCGCGGATTCACCCCTCCACTTT. Based on the CDR3 plus reference TRBV19 and TRBJ1-6, the full variable domain is DGGITQSPKYLFRKEGQNVTLSCEQNLNHDAMYWYRQDPGQGLRLIYYSQIVNDFQKGDIAEGYSVSREKKESFPLTVTSAQKNPTAFYLCASSINRGADSPLHFGNGTRLTVT.

Regarding this clone: Other DNA sequences in this sample translate to the same CDR3. The chain joins TRBV5-1 to TRBJ2-7; D is unclear. The CDR3 totals 13 residues. Germline V gene lookup returns CDR1 SGHRS and CDR2 YFSETQ. V was trimmed by 1 base and J by 10 bases, leaving 15 bases between them. This CDR3 reads CASSLSQSGEQYF. The CDR3 DNA is TGCGCCAGCAGCTTGAGCCAGTCCGGCGAACAGTACTTC.

The CDR3 is CASSRTGFDSPLHF. The CDR3 nucleotides read TGTGCCAGCAGCCGGACAGGGTTTGATTCACCCCTCCACTTT. The V gene is TRBV27, the J gene TRBJ1-6; TRBD1 matches at 8 bases. The CDR3 consists of 14 residues. The V gene's germline CDR1 is MNHEY and CDR2 SMNVEV (reference sequence). With V trimmed by 6 bases and J by 8 bases, 6 bases remained unmatched.

The chain links TRBV6-1 to TRBJ2-7, with a weak D call TRBD1 (6 bases). The CDR3 covers 14 residues. Trimming shortened V by 6 bases and J by 6 bases, and 18 bases separated the two germline ends. Germline V gene data show CDR1 as MNHNS and CDR2 as SASEGT. The CDR3 nucleotides are TGTGCCAGCAGATTCACTTTAACAGGGACCGAGCAGTACTTC. Residues: CASRFTLTGTEQYF.

This chain joins TRBV7-6 and TRBJ1-5; no firm D call. Germline lookup yields CDR1 SGHVS and CDR2 FNYEAQ. CDR3 length: 14 amino acids. With 5 bases removed from V and 3 bases from J, the gap between germline ends came to 11 bases. The chain's CDR3 is CASSPGPFNQPQHF. In DNA form, the CDR3 reads TGTGCCAGCAGCCCTGGCCCCTTCAATCAGCCCCAGCATTTT.

The rearrangement joins TRBV6-5 to TRBJ1-3; no clear D gene. The CDR3 consists of 15 residues. V dropped 0 bases and J dropped 1 base, with 7 bases sitting between them. Germline CDR1 and CDR2: MNHEY and SVGAGI. The CDR3 spells CASSYSGSSGNTIYF. DNA for the CDR3: TGTGCCAGCAGTTACTCTGGCAGTTCTGGAAACACCATATATTTT.

The V gene is TRBV4-2, the J gene TRBJ1-1; unclear D gene. This CDR3 spans 11 amino acids. Deletions cut 2 bases from V and 9 bases from J, with 7 bases between. Germline loops: CDR1 LGHNA, CDR2 YNFKEQ. For the CDR3, the DNA is TGTGCCAGCAGCCAAAATTTACAAGCTTTCTTT. This sequence encodes CASSQNLQAFF.